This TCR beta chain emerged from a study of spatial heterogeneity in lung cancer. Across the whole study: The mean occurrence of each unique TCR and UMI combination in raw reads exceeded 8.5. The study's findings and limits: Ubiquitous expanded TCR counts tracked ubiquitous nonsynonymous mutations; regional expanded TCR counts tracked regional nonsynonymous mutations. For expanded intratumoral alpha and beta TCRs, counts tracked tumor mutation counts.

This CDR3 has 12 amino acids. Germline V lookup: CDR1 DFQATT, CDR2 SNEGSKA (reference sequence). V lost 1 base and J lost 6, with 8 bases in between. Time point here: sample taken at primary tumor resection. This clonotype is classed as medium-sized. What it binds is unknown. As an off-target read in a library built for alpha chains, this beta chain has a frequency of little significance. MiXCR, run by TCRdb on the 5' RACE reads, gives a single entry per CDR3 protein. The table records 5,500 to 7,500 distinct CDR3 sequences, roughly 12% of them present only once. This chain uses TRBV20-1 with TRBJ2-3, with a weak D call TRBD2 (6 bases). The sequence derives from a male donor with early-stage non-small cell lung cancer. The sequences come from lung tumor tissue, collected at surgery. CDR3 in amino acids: CSARASVDTQYF. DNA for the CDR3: TGCAGTGCTAGAGCTAGCGTCGATACGCAGTATTTT.